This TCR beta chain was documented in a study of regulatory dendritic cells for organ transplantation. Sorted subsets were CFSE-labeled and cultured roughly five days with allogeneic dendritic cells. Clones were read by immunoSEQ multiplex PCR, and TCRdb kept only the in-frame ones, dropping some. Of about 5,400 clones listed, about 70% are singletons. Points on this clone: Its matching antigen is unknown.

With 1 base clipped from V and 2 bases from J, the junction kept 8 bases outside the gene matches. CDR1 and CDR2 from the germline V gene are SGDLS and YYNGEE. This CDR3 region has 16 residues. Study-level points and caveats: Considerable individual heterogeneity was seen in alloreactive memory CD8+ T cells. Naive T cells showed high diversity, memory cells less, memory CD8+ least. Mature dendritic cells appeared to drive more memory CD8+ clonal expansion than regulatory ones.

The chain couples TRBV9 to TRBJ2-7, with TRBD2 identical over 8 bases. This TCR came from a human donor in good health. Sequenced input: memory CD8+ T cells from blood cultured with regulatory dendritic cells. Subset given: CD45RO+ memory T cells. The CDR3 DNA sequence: TGTGCCAGCAGCGTACGGGGGGGCGCGGATCCCTACGAGCAGTACTTC. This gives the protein CASSVRGGADPYEQYF.